A single sample gave rise to the 15 T cell receptor beta chains below, sequenced in a study of beta chain features in type 1 diabetes. Overall study findings and caveats: For Type 1 diabetes patients, all four CD4+ subsets carried TCRB CDR3s that were moderately but significantly shorter.

These TCRs are of unknown antigen specificity. Of the isolated RNA, all was reverse transcribed, and so the sequenced material was expressed TCRB transcripts. This table comes from immunoSEQ multiplex PCR, and its TCRdb copy is limited to in-frame clones, with some not included. The table has fewer than 350,000 clones, about 15% seen once; the top ten hold about 0.014%. What was sequenced was naive CD4+ T cells from blood. Receptor source: a man aged 18 to 29 with type 1 diabetes.

This clone has only a few counts. The chain recombines TRBV7-9 with TRBJ2-2; D is undetermined. Trimming pared 2 bases from V and 6 bases from J, leaving 10 bases between. CDR1 is SEHNR, CDR2 FQNEAQ, per germline (reference sequence). This CDR3 region has 14 residues. The CDR3 coding sequence is TGTGCCAGCAGCTTACAAGCTAGACCCGGGGAGCTGTTTTTT. It codes for CASSLQARPGELFF.

The V call is TRBV29-1, the J call TRBJ1-1; D possibly corresponds to TRBD1 (5 bases). The V end lost 6 bases, the J end lost 0 bases, and 23 bases lay between the germline ends. This CDR3 has 17 amino acids. Germline assignment: CDR1 SQVTM and CDR2 ANQGSEA. The CDR3 nucleotides read TGCAGCGTGGGACGGCGGGGGGACGGTAGAGTGAACACTGAAGCTTTCTTT. Protein product: CSVGRRGDGRVNTEAFF.

The CDR3 DNA follows: TGTGCCAGCAGCTTGGTACCGATGACTAGCGGTATTTACAATGAGCAGTTCTTC. It specifies CASSLVPMTSGIYNEQFF. J is TRBJ2-1 and V is TRBV5-4; 9 bases agree with TRBD2. CDR1 is SGHNT, CDR2 YYREEE, per germline (reference sequence). The CDR3 has 18 amino acids. The V gene end was trimmed by 0 bases and the J gene end by 4 bases; junction bases not matched to a gene: 11.

There are a few counts of this clone. This sequence joins TRBV28 and TRBJ1-1; D gene uncertain. V lost 4 bases, J lost 4 bases, and 13 bases lay in between. The germline gives CDR1 MDHEN, CDR2 SYDVKM. The CDR3 sequence is 14 residues long. The CDR3 region is CASSWQRQITEAFF. The CDR3 DNA is TGTGCCAGCAGTTGGCAGAGACAAATCACTGAAGCTTTCTTT.

This clone was seen a handful of times. V and J are TRBV30 and TRBJ2-1; perhaps TRBD1 as D (6 bases). V lost 2 bases and J 9 bases, leaving 11 bases between the germline ends. Germline CDR1 and CDR2: GTSNPN and SVGIG (reference sequence). The CDR3 sequence is 12 residues long. CDR3 DNA: TGTGCCTGGAGTTCCACAGGGTCTGAGCAGTTCTTC. This gives the protein CAWSSTGSEQFF.

The chain has TRBV7-6 and TRBJ1-3, with 8 bases aligning to TRBD1. The CDR3 has 14 residues. Trimming removed 5 bases from V and 4 bases from J; junction bases left unmatched: 4. Germline CDR1 is SGHVS and CDR2 is FNYEAQ. The CDR3 loop reads CASSQGDRGNTIYF. The DNA for the CDR3 is TGTGCCAGCAGCCAAGGGGACAGGGGAAACACCATATATTTT.

This clone appeared a few times. The chain carries TRBV23-1 and TRBJ2-4; tentative D call: TRBD2 (6 bases). TRBV23-1 is filed as an ORF, its function uncertain. The germline V and J ends were trimmed by 0 bases and 0 bases, with 12 bases remaining between them. The CDR3 has 17 residues. The CDR3 DNA is TGCGCCAGCAGTCAATCGAGGCAGGGACTAGCCAAAAACATTCAGTACTTC. It is translated as CASSQSRQGLAKNIQYF.

The chain combines TRBV30 with TRBJ1-5; D is unresolved. V dropped 0 bases and J dropped 11 bases, with 14 bases sitting between them. The CDR3 totals 13 residues. Germline CDR1 reads GTSNPN; CDR2 reads SVGIG (reference sequence). CDR3 residues: CAWSVASGRAQHF. The CDR3 nucleotides are TGTGCCTGGAGTGTAGCATCCGGTCGGGCCCAGCATTTT.

The V call is TRBV19, the J call TRBJ1-1, with D possibly TRBD1 on 5 matching bases. The CDR3 totals 13 residues. Trimming stripped 6 bases from V and 1 base from J, with 9 bases between. CDR1 and CDR2 (germline): LNHDA, SQIVND (reference sequence). CDR3: CASRPTANTEAFF. The DNA of the CDR3 is TGTGCCAGTAGACCGACAGCGAACACTGAAGCTTTCTTT.

V gene TRBV19 combines with J gene TRBJ2-5; a weak D match, TRBD2 (5 bases). This CDR3 has 16 residues. CDR1 is LNHDA and CDR2 is SQIVND in the germline V gene (reference sequence). Trimming shortened V by 1 base and J by 4 bases, and 16 bases separated the two germline ends. As DNA, the CDR3 is TGTGCCAGTAGTATAGCACCGGGAACCATACCAGAGACCCAGTACTTC. Translation gives CASSIAPGTIPETQYF.

The chain links TRBV9 to TRBJ2-7, with 7 bases identical to TRBD1. After removal of 5 bases from V and 5 bases from J, the junction contained 10 bases not matched to a gene. The CDR3 is 14 residues long. Germline V lookup: CDR1 SGDLS, CDR2 YYNGEE. CDR3: CASSARDSSDEQYF. In DNA, the CDR3 is TGTGCCAGCAGTGCCAGGGACAGCTCAGACGAGCAGTACTTC.

J is TRBJ2-5 and V is TRBV13, with 11 bases identical to TRBD2. J gave up 1 base and V 7 bases, and 5 bases lay outside the gene matches. CDR3 length: 15 amino acids. Germline V gene lookup returns CDR1 PRHDT and CDR2 FYEKMQ (reference sequence). The CDR3 here is CASNLAGGFQETQYF. CDR3 DNA sequence: TGTGCCAGCAACCTAGCGGGGGGATTCCAAGAGACCCAGTACTTC.

This clone turned up a few times. V is TRBV7-9 and J is TRBJ1-2, with D uncertain. V was cut by 0 bases and J by 5 bases, with 16 bases left in between. Per germline, CDR1 SEHNR and CDR2 FQNEAQ (reference sequence). CDR3 length: 16 residues. The CDR3 loop reads CASSLAETMKDYGYTF. The CDR3 coding sequence is TGTGCCAGCAGCTTAGCGGAGACCATGAAAGATTATGGCTACACCTTC.

This clone showed up just a few times. The CDR3 DNA reads TGCGCCAGCAGCCATGGTGGACAGTCGCGTAACAATGAGCAGTTCTTC. This codes for CASSHGGQSRNNEQFF. This chain connects TRBV4-1 to TRBJ2-1, with a tentative D call TRBD1 (6 bases). The V gene's germline CDR1 is MGHRA and CDR2 YSYEKL. This CDR3 spans 16 amino acids. The V gene lost 3 bases and the J gene lost 5 bases, with 17 bases spanning the gap.

The chain uses TRBV9 and TRBJ2-7, with D possibly matching TRBD2 (6 bases). The V end lost 1 base, the J end lost 6 bases, and 17 bases lay between the germline ends. Per germline, CDR1 SGDLS and CDR2 YYNGEE. The CDR3 contains 15 residues. The CDR3 DNA reads TGTGCCAGCAGCGTAAACCGGGGGAAGATCTTCGAGCAGTACTTC. This encodes CASSVNRGKIFEQYF.